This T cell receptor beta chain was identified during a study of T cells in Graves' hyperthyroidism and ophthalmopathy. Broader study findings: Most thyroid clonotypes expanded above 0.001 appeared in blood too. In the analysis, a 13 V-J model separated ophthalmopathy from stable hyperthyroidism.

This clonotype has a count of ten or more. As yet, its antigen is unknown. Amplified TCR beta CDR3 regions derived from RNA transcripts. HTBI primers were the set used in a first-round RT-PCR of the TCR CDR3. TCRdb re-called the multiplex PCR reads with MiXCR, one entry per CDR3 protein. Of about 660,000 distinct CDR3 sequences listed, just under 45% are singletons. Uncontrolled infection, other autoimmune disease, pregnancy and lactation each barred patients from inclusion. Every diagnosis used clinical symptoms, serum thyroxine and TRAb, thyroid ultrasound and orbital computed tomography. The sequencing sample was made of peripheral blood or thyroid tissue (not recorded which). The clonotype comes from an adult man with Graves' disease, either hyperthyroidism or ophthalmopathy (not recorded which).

The CDR3 DNA reads TGTGCCAGCAGCCTGGACAGGCGTGGCTACACCTTC. It codes for CASSLDRRGYTF. The rearrangement uses TRBV7-2 and TRBJ1-2; the match to TRBD1 covers 7 bases. The CDR3 has 12 amino acids. CDR1 is SGHTA, CDR2 FQGNSA, per germline. Trimming at V came to 5 bases and at J to 7 bases, leaving 4 bases not matched to a gene.